Here is one T cell receptor beta chain with its context. CDR3 length: 15 residues. CDR1 is SGDLS and CDR2 is YYNGEE in the germline V gene. V shed 4 bases and J 4 bases; nucleotides not matched to a gene: 7. This record belongs to a study of blood T cell repertoires in COVID-19. Produced via immunoSEQ multiplex PCR; TCRdb's table is partial and in-frame only. The sample carries some 200,000 clones, 80% to 90% recorded once. This chain joins TRBV9 and TRBJ2-3, with 9 bases that match TRBD1. Sequenced sample: PBMCs or T cells enriched from blood (not recorded which). The receptor's source is a woman aged 40 to 50 with acute COVID-19. The CDR3 nucleotides are TGTGCCAGCAGCACGGGACAGGGAAAGGCAGATACGCAGTATTTT. Protein sequence: CASSTGQGKADTQYF.